A single sample gave rise to the 8 T cell receptor beta chains below, sequenced in a study of Ad26.COV2.S vaccination and SARS-CoV-2 variants. As for treatment: 19 received Ad26.COV2.S at low or high dose, single or two shots; several received placebo; per-sample allocation not given. Specimens were obtained on day 63 following the first vaccine or placebo injection. Sequenced by immunoSEQ multiplex PCR; TCRdb stores in-frame clones only, minus some. This table holds about 400,000 clones, 80% to 90% found once. Here the sequenced sample was peripheral blood, taken in a trial of Ad26.COV2.S vaccine versus placebo. The source is a person aged 18 to 65 who received the Ad26.COV2.S COVID-19 vaccine or a placebo.

This sequence joins TRBV7-2 and TRBJ1-3; no clear D gene. Per the germline V gene, CDR1 is SGHTA and CDR2 is FQGNSA. This CDR3 comprises 13 residues. Trimming cost V 0 bases and J 4 bases, with 4 bases left between them. CDR3 loop: CASSLAHGNTIYF. The CDR3 bases are TGTGCCAGCAGCTTAGCACACGGAAACACCATATATTTT.

The genes are TRBV28 and TRBJ2-7; D gene ambiguous. V gave up 7 bases and J gave up 2 bases, with 15 bases separating them. CDR1 and CDR2 (germline): MDHEN, SYDVKM. This CDR3 spans 14 amino acids. CDR3 bases: TGTGCCAGCACCCTAATAACTGGCCCCTACGAGCAGTACTTC. The encoded protein is CASTLITGPYEQYF.

This sequence joins TRBV7-6 and TRBJ1-1, with D uncertain. Germline CDR1 reads SGHVS; CDR2 reads FNYEAQ. This CDR3 is built from 13 residues. Trimming stripped 6 bases from V and 4 bases from J, with 12 bases between. DNA for the CDR3: TGTGCCAGCAGTAGCAGGACTAGCACTGAAGCTTTCTTT. Translation gives CASSSRTSTEAFF.

The chain uses TRBV5-4 and TRBJ2-3; D gene uncertain. The germline V gene encodes CDR1 SGHNT and CDR2 YYREEE (reference sequence). This CDR3 is built from 13 residues. The V end was cut by 4 bases, the J end by 1 base, with 7 bases between. The DNA of the CDR3 is TGTGCCAGCAGCCCTGGTGGCACAGATACGCAGTATTTT. This gives the protein CASSPGGTDTQYF.

This clone came up a few times. CDR3 in amino acids: CASSTGTDSVNTEAFF. The CDR3 DNA reads TGTGCCAGCAGCACAGGGACAGACTCGGTGAACACTGAAGCTTTCTTT. The genes are TRBV7-6 and TRBJ1-1; the match to TRBD1 covers 7 bases. From germline, CDR1 is SGHVS and CDR2 FNYEAQ. CDR3 length: 16 residues. V shed 5 bases, J shed 0 bases, and the junction held 9 bases outside the gene matches.

The chain is built from TRBV28 and TRBJ2-5, with 11 bases lining up with TRBD1. This CDR3 is 15 amino acids long. V lost 4 bases and J lost 6; bases outside the gene matches: 7. Germline-derived CDR1 and CDR2 are MDHEN and SYDVKM. CDR3 sequence: CASSWTGGATKTQYF. As DNA, the CDR3 is TGTGCCAGCAGTTGGACAGGGGGCGCTACGAAGACCCAGTACTTC. Complete variable domain (other parts from reference TRBV28 and TRBJ2-5): DVKVTQSSRYLVKRTGEKVFLECVQDMDHENMFWYRQDPGLGLRLIYFSYDVKMKEKGDIPEGYSVSREKKERFSLILESASTNQTSMYLCASSWTGGATKTQYFGPGTRLLVL.

The chain recombines TRBV18 with TRBJ1-2, with TRBD1 as a possible D gene (5 bases). Germline assignment: CDR1 KGHSH and CDR2 LQKENI. Trimming left V 6 bases short and J 6 bases short, with 14 bases between. This CDR3 spans 13 amino acids. The CDR3 DNA reads TGTGCCAGCTCGGGGAGCAGGGATCATGGCTACACCTTC. As protein: CASSGSRDHGYTF. Looking up the rest from reference TRBV18 and TRBJ1-2 gives the full variable domain: NAGVMQNPRHLVRRRGQEARLRCSPMKGHSHVYWYRQLPEEGLKFMVYLQKENIIDESGMPKERFSAEFPKEGPSILRIQQVVRGDSAAYFCASSGSRDHGYTFGSGTRLTVV.

This chain joins TRBV2 and TRBJ1-4; no definite D call. Per the germline V gene, CDR1 is SNHLY and CDR2 is FYNNEI. The CDR3 is made up of 11 amino acids. V lost 8 bases and J lost 8, with 9 bases in between. CDR3 region: CASGGREKLFF. In DNA, the CDR3 is TGTGCCAGCGGCGGCAGGGAAAAACTGTTTTTT.